Reported below is one T cell receptor (beta chain). What it binds is unknown. The method was immunoSEQ multiplex PCR; TCRdb's version includes in-frame clones alone and lacks a portion of them. The sample shows fewer than 30,000 clones, roughly 84% of them seen only once. This sample is part of a study of OX40 agonist ivuxolimab in advanced cancers. Study at large: Mean age about 60 years, range about 20 to 79; just over 80% male. Whole-study findings and limits: Among the lowest peripheral clonal expansion occurred in 0.1-3.0 mg/kg partial responders. CD8+ T cells (on average) carried more expanded clones than CD4+ T cells.

Autoimmune disease history or systemic immunosuppression disqualified patients. The CDR3 loop spans 12 amino acids. Looked up from germline, CDR1 is PRHDT and CDR2 is FYEKMQ (reference sequence). Trimming stripped 1 base from V and 3 bases from J, with 4 bases between. This chain links TRBV13 with TRBJ2-7; D is uncertain. This specimen consisted of CD4+ or CD8+ T cells sorted from blood, obtained in a trial of the OX40 agonist ivuxolimab. The TCR sequence derives from an adult with an advanced solid tumor such as melanoma, head and neck, liver or kidney cancer. The CDR3 DNA reads as TGTGCCAGCAGCTTAGACAGCTACGAGCAGTACTTC. It specifies CASSLDSYEQYF.